This T cell receptor (beta chain) was sequenced in a study of cytomegalovirus exposure and HLA in healthy donors. Regarding the study as a whole: The authors enumerated under 200 TCR beta chains as linked to cytomegalovirus. The dataset shows that most TCR sequences were rare, while some public TCRs occurred in many donors. A later analysis reported that several of the most significant clusters appeared to be linked to common viral pathogens, among them Epstein-Barr virus.

The PCR was carried out with 60 Vbeta primers and 13 Jbeta primers. Some clones are missing from TCRdb's copy, which holds only in-frame ones; the method was immunoSEQ multiplex PCR. The data contain over 200,000 clones, 70% of them seen just once; the ten biggest clones take up 2.6%. A remark on this clone: Antigen: not known.

V was trimmed by 1 base and J by 4 bases, leaving 19 bases between them. Per the germline V gene, CDR1 is SNHLY and CDR2 is FYNNEI. The CDR3 loop spans 17 amino acids. The rearrangement links TRBV2 to TRBJ1-2; TRBD1 might be the D (6 bases). The clonotype comes from a man aged 35 to 55 in good health and CMV-seropositive. The sample consisted of PBMCs. The DNA for the CDR3 is TGTGCCAGCAGTGAAGTACCAGGGGCGACCCCAACCTATGGCTACACCTTC. Its protein product is CASSEVPGATPTYGYTF.